A selection of T cell receptor beta chains follows, all from one sample in a study of shared clonotypes between healthy human individuals. Sequencing used immunoSEQ multiplex PCR; TCRdb keeps in-frame clones, though not all of them. The sample contains hundreds of thousands of clones, roughly 77% of which appear only once. The sample consisted of PBMCs. Receptors were obtained from a woman in her thirties or forties in good health. Some clones in this sample may be carry-over from other donors' samples. Each CDR3 is given without its conserved first and last residue. Each record gives: CDR3 protein, clone size, V gene. Clone sizes are given selectively: once, few, many, or a class where the clone is expanded.

CDR3aa: ASSLNGVSYNEQF; abundance: NA; v_gene: TRBV7-8
CDR3aa: ASSTTGTHWEQF; abundance: NA; v_gene: TRBV7-3
CDR3aa: ASSPSGRGETQY; abundance: NA; v_gene: TRBV9
CDR3aa: ASGVIGRAGDTQY; abundance: NA; v_gene: TRBV28
CDR3aa: ASTPRTGRDEQY; abundance: NA; v_gene: TRBV19
CDR3aa: ASSRDSKETQY; abundance: NA; v_gene: TRBV2
CDR3aa: ASSSTGSQETQY; abundance: NA; v_gene: TRBV7-2
CDR3aa: ASSLVGWGTEAF; abundance: NA; v_gene: TRBV5-1
CDR3aa: ASSKRSEAF; abundance: NA; v_gene: TRBV2
CDR3aa: ASGQNIQY; abundance: NA; v_gene: TRBV27
CDR3aa: ATSRGSGRAYNEQF; abundance: few; v_gene: TRBV15
CDR3aa: ASSLAGVAAQETQY; abundance: NA; v_gene: TRBV5-1
CDR3aa: ASSETSVSYEQY; abundance: NA; v_gene: TRBV2
CDR3aa: ASSLTGGSGGELF; abundance: NA; v_gene: TRBV10-1
CDR3aa: ATSRLTPGLGGEQF; abundance: NA; v_gene: TRBV15
CDR3aa: ASSIGGNPNTEAF; abundance: once; v_gene: TRBV19
CDR3aa: ASSWGPQSTDTQY; abundance: NA; v_gene: TRBV5-1
CDR3aa: ARTGTKGNTEAF; abundance: NA; v_gene: TRBV27
CDR3aa: ASSPSGRGRYEQY; abundance: NA; v_gene: TRBV9
CDR3aa: ASSLSGSGNIQY; abundance: NA; v_gene: TRBV5-4
CDR3aa: ASSSRRNIQY; abundance: NA; v_gene: TRBV18
CDR3aa: ASSQDRGYEQY; abundance: NA; v_gene: TRBV4-3
CDR3aa: ASSPIPGFSYEQY; abundance: NA; v_gene: TRBV18
CDR3aa: ASSSTSGHEQY; abundance: NA; v_gene: TRBV6-1
CDR3aa: ASSLVGGANYGYT; abundance: once; v_gene: TRBV5-4
CDR3aa: ASSGGTAGEAF; abundance: NA; v_gene: TRBV9
CDR3aa: ASSVGPSRNEQF; abundance: NA; v_gene: TRBV9
CDR3aa: ASSLYRVLGTYEQY; abundance: NA; v_gene: TRBV7-8
CDR3aa: ASSILGYNEQF; abundance: NA; v_gene: TRBV2
CDR3aa: ASSLVARDEQF; abundance: NA; v_gene: TRBV11-3
CDR3aa: ASSSLAGVGTGELF; abundance: NA; v_gene: TRBV7-8
CDR3aa: ASSLVPTSGNTIY; abundance: NA; v_gene: TRBV7-8
CDR3aa: ASSPSSGNTIY; abundance: NA; v_gene: TRBV7-2
CDR3aa: ASSLGGITDEQF; abundance: NA; v_gene: TRBV10-1
CDR3aa: ASSWSGTSGIEQY; abundance: NA; v_gene: TRBV7-9
CDR3aa: ASSTGLAQF; abundance: NA; v_gene: TRBV9